A single sample is the source of the 28 T cell receptor beta chains below, sequenced in a study of shared clonotypes between healthy human individuals. Method: immunoSEQ multiplex PCR; TCRdb's copy keeps in-frame clones and lacks some. The sample includes around 1.9 million clones, about 93% of them seen just once. Positively selected for CCR7, the CD45RO-negative cells used as naive CD8 cells excluded terminally differentiated effector memory CD45RA+ cells. Sequenced material: naive CD8+ T cells from PBMCs. The origin of the receptors is a man between 18 and 35 years old in good health. Some clones in this sample may be carry-over from other donors' samples.

J is TRBJ2-5 and V is TRBV13; 12 bases align to TRBD2. From germline, CDR1 is PRHDT and CDR2 FYEKMQ (reference sequence). With 7 bases clipped from V and 5 bases from J, the junction kept 17 bases outside the gene matches. The CDR3 runs 18 residues. The CDR3 nucleotides are TGTGCCAGCATCGACAGATTGGGGCTAGCGGGAGGGCTGGAGACCCAGTACTTC. It yields the protein CASIDRLGLAGGLETQYF.

This chain connects TRBV7-6 to TRBJ2-7; tentative D call: TRBD2 (5 bases). Trimming cost V 4 bases and J 5 bases, with 15 bases left between them. Germline assignment: CDR1 SGHVS and CDR2 FNYEAQ. This CDR3 has 14 residues. DNA of the CDR3: TGTGCCAGCAGCTCAACGAAAGCGGCGGACGAGCAGTACTTC. Encoded protein: CASSSTKAADEQYF. Based on the CDR3 plus reference TRBV7-6 and TRBJ2-7, the full variable domain is GAGVSQSPRYKVTKRGQDVALRCDPISGHVSLYWYRQALGQGPEFLTYFNYEAQQDKSGLPNDRFSAERPEGSISTLTIQRTEQRDSAMYRCASSSTKAADEQYFGPGTRLTVT.

V is TRBV19 and J is TRBJ1-2; perhaps TRBD1 as D (6 bases). The CDR3 runs to 15 residues. The V and J ends lost 6 bases and 5 bases respectively, with 19 bases between them. CDR1 LNHDA and CDR2 SQIVND come from the germline V gene (reference sequence). CDR3 residues: CASSPRTEARYGYTF. In nucleotides, the CDR3 is TGTGCCAGTAGCCCTCGGACAGAAGCTAGGTATGGCTACACCTTC. Variable domain in full (rest from reference TRBV19 and TRBJ1-2): DGGITQSPKYLFRKEGQNVTLSCEQNLNHDAMYWYRQDPGQGLRLIYYSQIVNDFQKGDIAEGYSVSREKKESFPLTVTSAQKNPTAFYLCASSPRTEARYGYTFGSGTRLTVV.

The chain joins TRBV13 to TRBJ2-7, with TRBD1 matching 9 bases. Trimming removed 7 bases from V and 3 bases from J; junction bases left unmatched: 10. Germline V lookup: CDR1 PRHDT, CDR2 FYEKMQ (reference sequence). This CDR3 region has 15 residues. In DNA form, the CDR3 reads TGTGCCAGCACCCCCCTCCGGACAGGGGACTACGAGCAGTACTTC. Residues: CASTPLRTGDYEQYF.

This chain connects TRBV5-1 to TRBJ2-5; D not resolved. Germline V gives CDR1 SGHRS, CDR2 YFSETQ. V dropped 0 bases and J dropped 0 bases, with 12 bases sitting between them. The CDR3 extends over 16 amino acids. CDR3 in DNA: TGCGCCAGCAGCTTGGCCTTTGGCCTGTACCAAGAGACCCAGTACTTC. This gives the protein CASSLAFGLYQETQYF.

The rearrangement uses TRBV7-9 and TRBJ2-5; 9 nucleotides match TRBD1. This CDR3 comprises 15 residues. The germline CDR1 and CDR2 sequences are SEHNR and FQNEAQ (reference sequence). With 4 bases clipped from V and 5 bases from J, the junction kept 8 bases outside the gene matches. CDR3 DNA: TGTGCCAGCAGCTACATACAGGGGGCGCGGGAGACCCAGTACTTC. It translates to CASSYIQGARETQYF.

The CDR3 region is CASRPHRSENTGELFF. In DNA form, the CDR3 reads TGTGCCAGCCGCCCCCACAGGTCCGAAAACACCGGGGAGCTGTTTTTT. V usage is TRBV27 and J usage is TRBJ2-2; D might be TRBD1 (5 bases). CDR3 length equals 16 residues. The V end was cut by 8 bases, the J end by 2 bases, with 18 bases between. Per germline, CDR1 MNHEY and CDR2 SMNVEV (reference sequence).

V usage is TRBV29-1 and J usage is TRBJ2-3; perhaps TRBD1 as D (6 bases). Trimming shortened V by 7 bases and J by 3 bases, and 11 bases separated the two germline ends. This CDR3 region has 12 residues. CDR1 SQVTM and CDR2 ANQGSEA come from the germline V gene. The CDR3 region has the DNA TGCAGCGCCCTCACAGGGACAGATACGCAGTATTTT. Its translation: CSALTGTDTQYF.

This clone was observed once. The CDR3 is CASSYGPNTEAFF. CDR3 DNA sequence: TGTGCCAGCAGCTACGGGCCGAACACTGAAGCTTTCTTT. The chain uses TRBV11-1 and TRBJ1-1; no firm D call. The CDR3 spans 13 residues. Deletions cut 4 bases from V and 1 base from J, with 7 bases between. Germline V lookup: CDR1 SGHAT, CDR2 FQDESV (reference sequence).

The chain couples TRBV13 to TRBJ1-2; possibly TRBD1 for D (5 bases). V lost 2 bases, J lost 4 bases, and 8 bases lay in between. Germline CDR1 is PRHDT and CDR2 is FYEKMQ (reference sequence). The CDR3 length is 13 residues. CDR3 in amino acids: CASSLRGLYGYTF. DNA for the CDR3: TGTGCCAGCAGCTTACGGGGACTCTATGGCTACACCTTC.

This clone is a singleton in its sample. This chain connects TRBV30 to TRBJ2-7, with TRBD2 as a possible D gene (7 bases). CDR3 length: 14 amino acids. The germline gives CDR1 GTSNPN, CDR2 SVGIG (reference sequence). Trimming removed 4 bases from V and 5 bases from J, with 18 bases in between. The CDR3 is CAWKRDIASDEQYF. For the CDR3, the DNA is TGTGCCTGGAAGCGGGACATCGCATCTGACGAGCAGTACTTC.

The chain is built from TRBV19 and TRBJ2-1, with TRBD1 matching 8 bases. This CDR3 has 12 amino acids. In germline, CDR1 is LNHDA, CDR2 SQIVND (reference sequence). The V segment lost 6 bases and the J segment 6 bases; nucleotides outside the gene matches: 1. The CDR3 protein is CASRDRVNEQFF. In nucleotides, the CDR3 is TGTGCCAGTAGGGACAGGGTCAATGAGCAGTTCTTC.

The genes are TRBV4-2 and TRBJ2-7; D gene uncertain. CDR1 is LGHNA, CDR2 YNFKEQ, per germline. Trimming stripped 5 bases from V and 7 bases from J, with 12 bases between. The CDR3 sequence is 12 residues long. In DNA, the CDR3 is TGTGCCAGCAGCTTCCTTGATGGAGAGCAGTACTTC. It specifies CASSFLDGEQYF.

The CDR3 loop is CASSLGTSGNYEQYF. The CDR3 DNA follows: TGCGCCAGCAGCTTGGGGACTAGCGGGAACTACGAGCAGTACTTC. This chain links TRBV5-1 with TRBJ2-7; 12 bases agree with TRBD2. Germline CDR1 SGHRS, CDR2 YFSETQ. Unmatched junction bases numbered 1, after V lost 0 bases and J lost 3 bases. This CDR3 spans 15 amino acids.

This sequence joins TRBV27 and TRBJ2-7, with 12 nucleotides matching TRBD2. The V gene's germline CDR1 is MNHEY and CDR2 SMNVEV (reference sequence). The CDR3 covers 15 residues. With V trimmed by 5 bases and J by 4 bases, 6 bases remained unmatched. CDR3 in amino acids: CASSQRLAGVYEQYF. The CDR3 DNA sequence: TGTGCCAGCAGTCAAAGACTAGCGGGAGTTTACGAGCAGTACTTC.

The chain has TRBV7-8 and TRBJ1-1; tentatively, D is TRBD1 (5 bases). V lost 2 bases to trimming and J lost 0 bases, with 10 bases between them. CDR1 SGHVS and CDR2 FQNEAQ come from the germline V gene. The CDR3 is 15 residues long. In DNA form, the CDR3 reads TGTGCCAGCAGCTTAAGGGGATACATGAACACTGAAGCTTTCTTT. Translated, it gives CASSLRGYMNTEAFF.

The chain employs TRBV30 and TRBJ2-2, with 7 bases that match TRBD2. Germline-derived CDR1 and CDR2 are GTSNPN and SVGIG (reference sequence). V gave up 4 bases and J gave up 0 bases; unmatched junction bases: 8. The CDR3 covers 16 residues. CDR3 DNA: TGTGCCTGGAACCCCCGGACTAGATCGAACACCGGGGAGCTGTTTTTT. As protein: CAWNPRTRSNTGELFF. The variable domain in full, completed from reference TRBV30 and TRBJ2-2, reads SQTIHQWPATLVQPVGSPLSLECTVEGTSNPNLYWYRQAAGRGLQLLFYSVGIGQISSEVPQNLSASRPQDRQFILSSKKLLLSDSGFYLCAWNPRTRSNTGELFFGEGSRLTVL.

This chain uses TRBV15 with TRBJ2-5, with D unclear. V shed 5 bases and J shed 3 bases, with 10 bases lying between them. This CDR3 has 13 residues. The germline V gene encodes CDR1 LNHNV and CDR2 YYDKDF (reference sequence). CDR3 loop: CATSPELEETQYF. The CDR3 DNA follows: TGTGCCACCAGCCCTGAGTTAGAAGAGACCCAGTACTTC.

The rearrangement links TRBV21-1 to TRBJ2-7; the DNA was not compared with TRBD1, the D call given in the table. TRBV21-1 is classified as a pseudogene. This CDR3 is 13 amino acids long. The CDR3, as DNA: TGTGCCATCCGACGAGACAGGGTCCGCGAGCAGTACTTC. It encodes CAIRRDRVREQYF.

On this clone itself: The limits of the CDR3 on the DNA are not certain, so only TCRdb's listed CDR3 is given. This rearrangement joins TRBV27 to TRBJ1-2. The CDR3 numbers 15 amino acids, ends counted. Per the germline V gene, CDR1 is MNHEY and CDR2 is SMNVEV (reference sequence). CDR3: CASSSSGLSNYGYTF.

This chain connects TRBV6-1 to TRBJ1-2, with a possible D match to TRBD1 (6 bases). Germline CDR1 reads MNHNS; CDR2 reads SASEGT. The CDR3 has 15 amino acids. The V and J ends lost 4 bases and 4 bases respectively, with 16 bases between them. The CDR3 region is CASSGEAGESYGYTF. The DNA of the CDR3 is TGTGCCAGCAGTGGAGAGGCAGGGGAAAGCTATGGCTACACCTTC.

Comment on this clone: The same CDR3 also results from other DNA sequences found in this sample. J is TRBJ2-7 and V is TRBV27; 9 bases match TRBD1. CDR1 MNHEY and CDR2 SMNVEV come from the germline V gene (reference sequence). The CDR3 has 14 residues. V dropped 1 base and J dropped 4; count of bases not matched to a gene: 2. CDR3 residues: CASSLWGTGYEQYF. The CDR3 region has the DNA TGTGCCAGCAGTTTATGGGGGACAGGGTACGAGCAGTACTTC.

This chain joins TRBV14 and TRBJ1-1; TRBD1 matches 7 bases. The germline V gene has CDR1 SGHDN and CDR2 FVKESK. The CDR3 extends over 15 amino acids. The V and J ends lost 3 bases and 0 bases, in that order; junction bases with no gene match: 4. The CDR3 loop is CASSHKQGMNTEAFF. The CDR3 coding sequence is TGTGCCAGCAGCCATAAACAGGGGATGAACACTGAAGCTTTCTTT. Together with reference TRBV14 and TRBJ1-1, the CDR3 gives the full variable domain: EAGVTQFPSHSVIEKGQTVTLRCDPISGHDNLYWYRRVMGKEIKFLLHFVKESKQDESGMPNNRFLAERTGGTYSTLKVQPAELEDSGVYFCASSHKQGMNTEAFFGQGTRLTVV.

The rearrangement links TRBV9 to TRBJ2-3; D gene ambiguous. The CDR3 is made up of 16 amino acids. V lost 0 bases, J lost 2 bases, and 13 bases lay in between. Germline loops: CDR1 SGDLS, CDR2 YYNGEE. CDR3: CASSVVGWGITDTQYF. The CDR3 nucleotides are TGTGCCAGCAGCGTAGTTGGGTGGGGTATCACAGATACGCAGTATTTT.

This chain uses TRBV27 with TRBJ2-1; tentative D call: TRBD2 (7 bases). Germline V gene sequence: CDR1 MNHEY, CDR2 SMNVEV (reference sequence). There are 15 residues in the CDR3. The V end lost 2 bases, the J end lost 9 bases, and 17 bases lay between the germline ends. CDR3 protein: CASSLRAGEGGEQFF. Written as DNA, the CDR3 is TGTGCCAGCAGTTTACGGGCGGGAGAGGGGGGTGAGCAGTTCTTC.

The genes are TRBV19 and TRBJ1-2; D call uncertain. Deletions cut 5 bases from V and 6 bases from J, with 16 bases between. The CDR3 runs 14 residues. Looked up from germline, CDR1 is LNHDA and CDR2 is SQIVND (reference sequence). CDR3 sequence (DNA): TGTGCCAGTAGTGATGGCTTAGCGGGGAATGGCTACACCTTC. Translating it yields CASSDGLAGNGYTF.

This sequence joins TRBV27 and TRBJ1-1, with unresolved D. CDR1 MNHEY and CDR2 SMNVEV come from the germline V gene (reference sequence). CDR3 size: 16 residues. Trimming cost V 0 bases and J 4 bases, with 15 bases left between them. Written as DNA, the CDR3 is TGTGCCAGCAGTTTATCGGCGGGAGAAGGCCTCACTGAAGCTTTCTTT. Its translation is CASSLSAGEGLTEAFF.

The chain employs TRBV6-1 and TRBJ2-7; D not certain. The germline gives CDR1 MNHNS, CDR2 SASEGT. V lost 3 bases, J lost 1 base, and 7 bases lay in between. This CDR3 has 13 residues. The CDR3 region is CASSDGRSYEQYF. The CDR3 nucleotides are TGTGCCAGCAGTGATGGACGTTCCTACGAGCAGTACTTC.